Included here is one T cell receptor (beta chain) sequence, with context. No antigen is known for it. cDNA reverse transcribed from extracted RNA served as the sequencing template. Libraries were prepared by immunoSEQ multiplex PCR; TCRdb keeps only in-frame clonotypes and omits some of them. The table has 150,000 to 200,000 clones, 59% seen once. Collection of lesional scalp punch biopsies and peripheral blood was performed in alopecia areata patients. From PBMCs, CD4+ and CD8+ T cells were sorted. These data are taken from a study of CD8+ T cells in alopecia areata. Study-level background: Tofacitinib therapy took 6 to 18 months; 6 months off drug came after. Study-level results: Scalp data also include sequences from resident alphabeta T cells of normal skin.

This material consisted of CD4+ T cells sorted from blood, taken at week 0. The origin of this receptor is a human donor with alopecia areata.

CDR3 region: CASSPRSGGNYEQYF. The CDR3 bases are TGTGCCAGCAGCCCACGCAGCGGGGGAAACTACGAGCAGTACTTC. This chain uses TRBV9 with TRBJ2-7; 8 bases align to TRBD2. The CDR3 contains 15 residues. Germline-derived CDR1 and CDR2 are SGDLS and YYNGEE. V lost 4 bases and J lost 3; bases outside the gene matches: 9.